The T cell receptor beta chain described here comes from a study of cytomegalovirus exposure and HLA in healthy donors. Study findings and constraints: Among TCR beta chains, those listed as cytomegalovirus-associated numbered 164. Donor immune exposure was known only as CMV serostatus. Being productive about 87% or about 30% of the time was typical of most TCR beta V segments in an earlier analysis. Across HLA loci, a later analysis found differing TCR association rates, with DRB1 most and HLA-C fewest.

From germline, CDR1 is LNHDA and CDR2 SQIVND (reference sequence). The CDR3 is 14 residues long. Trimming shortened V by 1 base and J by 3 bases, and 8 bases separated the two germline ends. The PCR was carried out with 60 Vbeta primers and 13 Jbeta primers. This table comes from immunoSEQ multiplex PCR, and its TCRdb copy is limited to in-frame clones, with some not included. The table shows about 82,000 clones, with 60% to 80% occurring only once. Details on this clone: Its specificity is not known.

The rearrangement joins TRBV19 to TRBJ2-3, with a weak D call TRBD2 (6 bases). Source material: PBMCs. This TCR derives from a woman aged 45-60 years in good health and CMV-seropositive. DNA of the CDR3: TGTGCCAGTAGTATAGCGGGAGCAACAGATACGCAGTATTTT. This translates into CASSIAGATDTQYF.